The 8 T cell receptor beta chains below were found in one sample sequenced in a study of T cells in Graves' hyperthyroidism and ophthalmopathy. Amplification targeted TCR beta CDR3 regions from RNA transcripts. A first-round RT-PCR of the TCR CDR3 used the HTBI primer set. TCRdb used MiXCR to reprocess the multiplex PCR reads, holding one entry per CDR3 protein. The sample gives about 570,000 distinct CDR3 sequences, about half of which show up once; 15% to 20% is in the top ten. The sequenced sample was peripheral blood or thyroid tissue (not recorded which). These receptors came from an adult woman with Graves' disease, either hyperthyroidism or ophthalmopathy (not recorded which).

The chain uses TRBV7-2 and TRBJ1-2; D unresolved. This CDR3 is 14 amino acids long. Trimming took 9 bases from V and 2 from J, leaving 16 bases between them. The V gene's germline CDR1 is SGHTA and CDR2 FQGNSA. CDR3 sequence: CASSPPGWNYGYTF. Here the CDR3 DNA reads TGTGCCAGTAGTCCCCCGGGTTGGAACTATGGCTACACCTTC.

The V and J genes are TRBV29-1 and TRBJ2-7, with D uncertain. Germline CDR1 and CDR2: SQVTM and ANQGSEA. The germline V and J ends were trimmed by 8 bases and 7 bases, with 21 bases remaining between them. CDR3 length: 13 amino acids. CDR3: CSLGSGGLKEQYF. CDR3 sequence (DNA): TGCAGCTTGGGATCTGGCGGATTAAAGGAGCAGTACTTC.

This clonotype was found many times. This chain uses TRBV11-2 with TRBJ2-7; D gene uncertain. With 3 bases removed from V and 0 bases from J, the gap between germline ends came to 12 bases. This CDR3 region has 15 residues. Per the germline V gene, CDR1 is SGHAT and CDR2 is FQNNGV. CDR3 loop: CASSLYRVISYEQYF. CDR3 bases: TGTGCCAGCAGCTTGTACCGGGTCATCTCCTACGAGCAGTACTTC. Full variable domain (remainder filled in from reference TRBV11-2 and TRBJ2-7): EAGVAQSPRYKIIEKRQSVAFWCNPISGHATLYWYQQILGQGPKLLIQFQNNGVVDDSQLPKDRFSAERLKGVDSTLKIQPAKLEDSAVYLCASSLYRVISYEQYFGPGTRLTVT.

This clonotype was observed at least ten times. This rearrangement joins TRBV3-1 to TRBJ2-6; D unclear. V was cut by 4 bases and J by 3 bases, with 10 bases left in between. CDR1 and CDR2 from the germline V gene are LGHDT and YNNKEL (reference sequence). This CDR3 has 15 residues. The CDR3 here is CASSPPWGGANVLTF. The DNA of the CDR3 is TGTGCCAGCAGCCCACCCTGGGGTGGGGCCAACGTCCTGACTTTC.

This rearrangement joins TRBV7-2 to TRBJ2-2; D might be TRBD2 (5 bases). The V gene's germline CDR1 is SGHTA and CDR2 FQGNSA. CDR3 length equals 15 residues. Trimming left V 2 bases short and J 0 bases short, with 7 bases between. The CDR3 region is CASSLLEANTGELFF. The DNA of the CDR3 is TGTGCCAGCAGCTTACTGGAGGCGAACACCGGGGAGCTGTTTTTT.

This clonotype came up many times. The genes are TRBV19 and TRBJ1-5, with 8 bases lining up with TRBD1. The J segment lost 9 bases and the V segment lost 5 bases, leaving 12 bases of the junction unmatched. Germline assignment: CDR1 LNHDA and CDR2 SQIVND (reference sequence). The CDR3 totals 15 residues. CDR3 in DNA: TGTGCCAGTAGTTTCCGTGACAGGGGTGGAAGGCCCCAGCATTTT. Amino acid sequence: CASSFRDRGGRPQHF.

The chain employs TRBV7-2 and TRBJ2-3; 7 bases are shared with TRBD2. The trim removed 5 bases at V and 4 bases at J, leaving 9 bases unmatched. Per the germline V gene, CDR1 is SGHTA and CDR2 is FQGNSA. The CDR3 totals 15 residues. The CDR3 region is CASSHWREKADTQYF. The DNA of the CDR3 is TGTGCCAGCAGCCACTGGCGGGAGAAGGCAGATACGCAGTATTTT.

This clonotype occurred many times. The gene calls are TRBV25-1 and TRBJ1-1; TRBD1 aligns across 7 bases. CDR3 length equals 13 residues. Per germline, CDR1 MGHDK and CDR2 SYGVNS. V lost 5 bases, J lost 5 bases, and 5 bases stayed unmatched. CDR3 amino acids: CASSQTGKTEAFF. In DNA form, the CDR3 reads TGTGCCAGCAGTCAGACAGGGAAGACTGAAGCTTTCTTT.